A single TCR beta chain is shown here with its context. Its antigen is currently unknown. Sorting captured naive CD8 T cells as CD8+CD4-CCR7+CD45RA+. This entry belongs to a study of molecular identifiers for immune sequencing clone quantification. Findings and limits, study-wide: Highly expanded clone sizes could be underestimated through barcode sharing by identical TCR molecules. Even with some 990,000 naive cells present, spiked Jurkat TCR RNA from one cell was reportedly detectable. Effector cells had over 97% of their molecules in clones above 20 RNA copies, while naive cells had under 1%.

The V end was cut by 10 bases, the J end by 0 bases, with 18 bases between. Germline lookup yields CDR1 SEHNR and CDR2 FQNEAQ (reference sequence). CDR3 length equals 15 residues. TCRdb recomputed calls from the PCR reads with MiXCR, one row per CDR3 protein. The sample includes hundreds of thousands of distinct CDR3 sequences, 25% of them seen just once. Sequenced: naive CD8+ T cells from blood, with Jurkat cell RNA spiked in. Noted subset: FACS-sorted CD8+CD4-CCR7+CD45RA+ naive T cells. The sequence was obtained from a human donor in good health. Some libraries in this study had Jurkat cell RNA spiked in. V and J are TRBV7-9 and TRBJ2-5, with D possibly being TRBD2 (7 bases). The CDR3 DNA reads TGTGCCACCCAGCTTCGGCGGGGGCACCAAGAGACCCAGTACTTC. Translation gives CATQLRRGHQETQYF.